This T cell receptor beta chain was sequenced in a study of chemoradiotherapy in HPV16-positive cancers. Study at large: Candidate HPV-specific T-cell clones and common TCR motifs came from functional assays in a couple of HPV16-positive patients. Study-level findings and limits: Functional assays defining HPV-specific T cells used only a couple of HPV16-positive patients. Candidate HPV-specific clones and E7-related TCR motifs grew in tumor during treatment.

As regards this clone: Its antigen remains unknown.

V was clipped by 2 bases and J by 7 bases, with 13 bases between them. The germline V gene encodes CDR1 SGHTA and CDR2 FQGNSA. The CDR3 has 14 amino acids. Repeated repertoire sampling spanned the course of chemoradiotherapy. Assay used: immunoSEQ multiplex PCR; TCRdb lists only in-frame clones, some missing. The sample includes 50,000 to 55,000 clones, more than 90% of them seen just once. The chain links TRBV7-2 to TRBJ2-3; maybe TRBD2 (6 bases). The sequencing here drew on blood, taken from a patient who underwent chemoradiotherapy. The clonotype comes from a human donor with HPV-associated anogenital cancer. Here the CDR3 DNA reads TGTGCCAGCAGCTTACCGGGGGAATGGAATACGCAGTATTTT. Protein: CASSLPGEWNTQYF.